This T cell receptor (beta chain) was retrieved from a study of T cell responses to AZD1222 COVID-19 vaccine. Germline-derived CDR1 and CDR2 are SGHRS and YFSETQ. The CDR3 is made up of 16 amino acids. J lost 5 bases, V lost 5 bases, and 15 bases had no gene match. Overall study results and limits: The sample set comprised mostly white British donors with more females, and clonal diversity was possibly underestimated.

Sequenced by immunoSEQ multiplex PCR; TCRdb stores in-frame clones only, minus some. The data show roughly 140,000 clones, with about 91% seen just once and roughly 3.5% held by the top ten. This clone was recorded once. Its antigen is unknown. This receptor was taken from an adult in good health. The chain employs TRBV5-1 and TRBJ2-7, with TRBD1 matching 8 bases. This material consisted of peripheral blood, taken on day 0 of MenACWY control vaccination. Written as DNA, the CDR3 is TGCGCCAGCAGTGGGACACAAGGACAGGGATGGAACGAGCAGTACTTC. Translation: CASSGTQGQGWNEQYF.